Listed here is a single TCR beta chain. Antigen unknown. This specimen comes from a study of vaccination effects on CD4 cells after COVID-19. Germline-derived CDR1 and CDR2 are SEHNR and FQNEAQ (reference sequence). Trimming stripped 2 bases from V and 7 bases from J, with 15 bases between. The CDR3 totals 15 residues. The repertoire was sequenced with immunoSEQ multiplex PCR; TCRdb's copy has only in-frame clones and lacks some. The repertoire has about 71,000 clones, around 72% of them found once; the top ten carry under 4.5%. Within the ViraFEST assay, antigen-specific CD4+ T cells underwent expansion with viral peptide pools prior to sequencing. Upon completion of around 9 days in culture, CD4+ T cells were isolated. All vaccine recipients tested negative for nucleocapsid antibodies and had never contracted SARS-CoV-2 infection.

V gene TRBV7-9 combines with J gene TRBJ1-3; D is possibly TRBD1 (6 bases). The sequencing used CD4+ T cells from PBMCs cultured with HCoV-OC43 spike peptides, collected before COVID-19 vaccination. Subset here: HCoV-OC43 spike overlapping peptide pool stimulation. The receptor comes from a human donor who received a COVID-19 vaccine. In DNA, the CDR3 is TGTGCCAGCAGCTTATGGACAGATTTGAGGAACACCATATATTTT. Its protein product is CASSLWTDLRNTIYF.